These 3 T cell receptor beta chains originate from one sample sequenced in a study of blood T cell repertoires in COVID-19 (TCRdb year 2020). The library was prepared using the immunoSEQ multiplex PCR assay. TCRdb carries this immuneACCESS record with in-frame sequences only. Its versions omit some clonotypes, under half of them owing to an unresolved V gene in the studies checked, with the rest unexplained. The sample includes about 220,000 clones, with 90% observed a single time. The ten largest clones take up around 16% of the sample. Sequences were obtained from PBMCs or T cells enriched from blood (not recorded which). The source of these receptors is a man in his thirties or forties who had been exposed to COVID-19.

The chain uses TRBV5-4 and TRBJ1-1; maybe TRBD1 (5 bases). CDR3 length: 12 amino acids. The germline V gene has CDR1 SGHNT and CDR2 YYREEE (reference sequence). Trimming left V 2 bases short and J 6 bases short, with 8 bases between. The DNA for the CDR3 is TGTGCCAGCAGCTTTACAGGAGCTGAAGCTTTCTTT. Its protein is CASSFTGAEAFF.

The chain joins TRBV7-2 to TRBJ1-1; D is undetermined. The V end was cut by 2 bases, the J end by 11 bases, with 12 bases between. CDR1 and CDR2 from the germline V gene are SGHTA and FQGNSA. This CDR3 has 12 residues. In DNA, the CDR3 is TGTGCCAGCAGCTTAACCTCTGGGGAGGCTTTCTTT. Protein: CASSLTSGEAFF.

V usage is TRBV6-1 and J usage is TRBJ1-2, with D unresolved. From germline, CDR1 is MNHNS and CDR2 SASEGT. This CDR3 has 14 amino acids. Trimming pared 0 bases from V and 6 bases from J, leaving 11 bases between. CDR3 sequence: CASSEAGGIDGYTF. CDR3 nucleotide sequence: TGTGCCAGCAGTGAAGCAGGCGGTATCGATGGCTACACCTTC.